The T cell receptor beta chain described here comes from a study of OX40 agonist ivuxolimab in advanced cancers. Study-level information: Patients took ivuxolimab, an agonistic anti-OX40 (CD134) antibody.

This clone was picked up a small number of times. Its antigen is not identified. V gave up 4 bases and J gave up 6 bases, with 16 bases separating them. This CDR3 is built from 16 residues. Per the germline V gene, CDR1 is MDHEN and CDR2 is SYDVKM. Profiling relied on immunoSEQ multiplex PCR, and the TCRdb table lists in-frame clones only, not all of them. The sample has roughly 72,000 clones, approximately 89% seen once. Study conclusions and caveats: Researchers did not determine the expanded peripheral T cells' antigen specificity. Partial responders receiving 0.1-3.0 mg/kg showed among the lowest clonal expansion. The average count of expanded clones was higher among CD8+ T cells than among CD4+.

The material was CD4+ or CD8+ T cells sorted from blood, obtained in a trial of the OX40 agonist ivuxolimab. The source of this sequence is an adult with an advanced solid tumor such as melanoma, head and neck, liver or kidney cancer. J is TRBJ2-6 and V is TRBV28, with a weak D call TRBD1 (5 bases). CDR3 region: CASSSDTPTLANVLTF. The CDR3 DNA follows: TGTGCCAGCAGTTCGGACACTCCTACCCTGGCCAACGTCCTGACTTTC.